The 8 T cell receptor beta chains below all came from one sample that was sequenced in a study of vaccination effects on CD4 cells after COVID-19. Within the ViraFEST assay, antigen-specific CD4+ T cells underwent expansion with viral peptide pools prior to sequencing. The culture ran for nine to eleven days, and then CD4+ T cells were isolated. According to the study, vaccine recipients showed no prior SARS-CoV-2 infection and negative nucleocapsid antibodies. Measured with immunoSEQ multiplex PCR; TCRdb has only the in-frame clones, and not every one. The table shows tens of thousands of clones, with around three quarters occurring only once. These receptors' antigens are unknown. Sequencing used CD4+ T cells from PBMCs cultured with HCoV-NL63 spike peptides, obtained before COVID-19 vaccination. The source of these receptors is a human donor who received a COVID-19 vaccine.

The genes are TRBV10-3 and TRBJ1-5, with a possible D match to TRBD1 (6 bases). Deletions cut 2 bases from V and 7 bases from J, with 12 bases between. The CDR3 sequence is 14 residues long. Germline V CDR1 and CDR2: ENHRY, SYGVKD. The CDR3 here is CAISETGRGQPQHF. DNA for the CDR3: TGTGCCATCAGTGAGACTGGGAGGGGGCAGCCCCAGCATTTT.

The chain recombines TRBV4-3 with TRBJ2-2; the match to TRBD1 covers 9 bases. V lost 4 bases and J lost 1; bases outside the gene matches: 7. CDR1 and CDR2 from the germline V gene are LGHNA and YSLEER. The CDR3 is 17 amino acids. The CDR3 here is CASSRAKGQGNTGELFF. The CDR3 DNA reads TGCGCCAGCAGCCGAGCCAAGGGACAGGGGAACACCGGGGAGCTGTTTTTT.

This chain joins TRBV11-3 and TRBJ1-2, with D hard to call. CDR1 SGHNT and CDR2 YENEEA come from the germline V gene. The CDR3 runs to 13 residues. The ends were cut back, 5 bases at V and 2 bases at J, with 9 bases in the middle. As DNA, the CDR3 is TGTGCCAGCAGCCGGACGGTGAACTATGGCTACACCTTC. This encodes CASSRTVNYGYTF.

The chain has TRBV2 and TRBJ1-2; D remains unclear. The CDR3 covers 11 residues. The germline V gene encodes CDR1 SNHLY and CDR2 FYNNEI. Trimming removed 7 bases from V and 6 bases from J, with 9 bases in between. CDR3 loop: CASTARDGYTF. The CDR3 DNA reads TGTGCCAGCACCGCCCGCGATGGCTACACCTTC. Complete variable domain (other parts from reference TRBV2 and TRBJ1-2): EPEVTQTPSHQVTQMGQEVILRCVPISNHLYFYWYRQILGQKVEFLVSFYNNEISEKSEIFDDQFSVERPDGSNFTLKIRSTKLEDSAMYFCASTARDGYTFGSGTRLTVV.

The chain carries TRBV5-5 and TRBJ2-7; 8 positions agree with TRBD1. The CDR3 covers 15 residues. Germline-derived CDR1 and CDR2 are SGHKS and YYEKEE (reference sequence). With 3 bases clipped from V and 2 bases from J, the junction kept 7 bases outside the gene matches. The CDR3 DNA sequence: TGTGCCAGCAGCTCCGACCGGGACAGGCCCTACGAGCAGTACTTC. It yields the protein CASSSDRDRPYEQYF. Full variable domain (rest looked up from reference TRBV5-5 and TRBJ2-7): DAGVTQSPTHLIKTRGQQVTLRCSPISGHKSVSWYQQVLGQGPQFIFQYYEKEERGRGNFPDRFSARQFPNYSSELNVNALLLGDSALYLCASSSDRDRPYEQYFGPGTRLTVT.

V usage is TRBV5-1 and J usage is TRBJ1-6; 9 bases agree with TRBD1. Germline CDR1 reads SGHRS; CDR2 reads YFSETQ. CDR3 length: 14 amino acids. V trimming: 4 bases; J trimming: 10 bases; junction bases outside the gene matches: 6. CDR3 DNA sequence: TGCGCCAGCAGCCGCGGGACAGGGAGGTCACCCCTCCACTTT. This codes for CASSRGTGRSPLHF.

This clone has a handful of counts. V is TRBV7-9 and J is TRBJ1-4, with TRBD1 matching over 7 bases. The CDR3 has 16 residues. Looked up from germline, CDR1 is SEHNR and CDR2 is FQNEAQ (reference sequence). Trimming removed 5 bases from V and 0 bases from J; junction bases left unmatched: 6. CDR3 amino acids: CASSRGGPTTNEKLFF. The CDR3 nucleotides read TGTGCCAGCAGCCGAGGGGGCCCTACAACTAATGAAAAACTGTTTTTT.

The chain uses TRBV19 and TRBJ2-7; 10 bases agree with TRBD1. Germline V CDR1 and CDR2: LNHDA, SQIVND (reference sequence). The CDR3 has 15 residues. The junction had 11 bases not matched to a gene; V was cut back by 6 bases and J by 6 bases. In DNA form, the CDR3 reads TGTGCCAGTAGGACTCGACAGGGGGCGAAAGGCGAGCAGTACTTC. Protein: CASRTRQGAKGEQYF.